This entry features one T cell receptor beta chain sequence. This receptor's antigen is unknown. No much larger clone exists at a distance of one base, and base qualities are not known. This specimen includes other DNA sequences encoding the same CDR3. Using the deep immunoSEQ assay, TCR CDR3 regions were amplified from genomic DNA by multiplex PCR. Extracted genomic DNA from each cell subset was spread evenly across all wells of several immunoSEQ 96-well plates, with each plate serving as a replicate. Each replicate PCR for sorted subsets received 150 to 250 ng genomic DNA, equal to about 30,000 T cell genomes. The purified libraries were quantified using a Qubit 3.0 fluorometer, sized with a Bioanalyzer 2100, and then quantified again using the KAPA Library Quantification kit. Each immunoSEQ 96-well plate was sequenced on its own single-read 150-cycle Illumina NextSeq 550 flow cell. As for the authors' bioinformatics: Because only junctional sequences without quality scores were contained in the immunoSEQ output, filtering matching that applied to full-length reads could not be performed. Sequences were annotated with PyIR, a Python wrapper for IgBLAST v1.9, using IMGT germline references to assign V/J genes and CDR3. Reads with weak V/J assignments (E-value above 1e-6), missing CDR3, stop codons, out-of-frame junctions, or ambiguous translated residues were removed. A V3J clonotype was defined by an identical inferred V gene, J gene, and CDR3 amino acid sequence. Percentage overlap between repertoires was calculated by dividing the number of shared unique clonotypes by the size of the smaller repertoire. Repertoire richness was assessed with RTK rarefaction, the Chao1 estimator, and Recon v2.1 estimates of unobserved clonotypes. Generation probabilities for all TCRbeta clonotypes obtained by the gDNA method from a handful of donors were computed using OLGA. As stored in TCRdb, this immuneACCESS dataset retains in-frame rearrangements with V and J assigned. A fraction of the clones does not appear; measured against another copy, unresolved V genes explain less than half of the discrepancy, and the remainder lacks a known reason. That table gives V, J and clone size, and the DNA gave D and trimming. The sample contains about 680,000 clones, 55% to 85% of them found a single time. Of the sample, under 2% is held by the ten largest clones.

Healthy HIV-negative adults with no recently reported acute infections or vaccinations were included as donors. Every donor was a Caucasian adult residing in Nashville, Tennessee, USA. CD4+ T cells were enriched by magnetic negative selection, after which naive cells were positively selected on CD45RA and the negative fraction was taken as the memory subset. Blood was obtained by leukapheresis, after which PBMCs were separated by Ficoll-Histopaque density gradient centrifugation and cryopreserved in liquid nitrogen vapor phase. Analytical flow cytometry was used to check the purity and quantity of every magnetically sorted T cell population. Each sorted fraction had its genomic DNA isolated and then quantified by UV absorbance on a Nanodrop 2000c. The germline V gene (reference sequence) yields SEHNR for CDR1 and FQNEAQ for CDR2. V lost 3 bases and J lost 3 bases; the stretch between them is 6 bases long. The CDR3 holds 12 amino acids from the cysteine to the phenylalanine. Here the CDR3 DNA is all that survives: 36 bases in frame from base 1.

This sample was included in a study of shared clonotypes between healthy human individuals (dated by TCRdb to 2019 to 2021). Describing the broader study: The cohort comprised two women and a few men aged 18 to 49 years. Blood TCR repertoires of several healthy adults were deeply sequenced to estimate repertoire size and the extent of clonotype sharing between individuals. Leukapheresis yielded between about 0.85 and 10 billion PBMCs per donor. For each donor, CD4 naive and CD4 memory were each given three plates, CD8 naive was given two plates, and CD8 memory was given one plate. To increase sequencing depth and limit assay-specific biases, different laboratories used diverse techniques to prepare libraries and sequence TCR repertoires. On the study overall, not on this receptor specifically: Across four donors, 5% to 6% of naive CD4, 3.5% of naive CD8, approximately 2.5% of memory CD4, and around 0.4% of memory CD8 clonotypes were shared. The small number of donors limited the genetic and exposure-history diversity represented. Sampling was restricted to blood, and TCR repertoires in tissue are likely to differ from TCR repertoires in blood. Based on pairwise subsampling, the degree of clonotype sharing among donors was expected to be affected by sequencing depth. Naive subsets generally had larger estimated clonotype richness than memory subsets did. Clonotypes shared by all four sorted-subset donors showed higher generation probabilities than non-shared clonotypes. Even with the large sequencing depth, rarefaction of the sorted-subset datasets indicated that sequencing was incomplete.

The chain uses TRBV7-9 and TRBJ2-7; the D region may be TRBD1 or TRBD2, each matching 5 bases equally. The receptor was isolated from a woman in her twenties or thirties in good health. Sequenced sample: memory CD4+ T cells sorted from blood. Reading the label with the study, this specimen's cell subset or site is: CD45RA-negative fraction. The CDR3 is CASSLGDYEQYF. The nucleotide sequence is TGTGCCAGCAGCTTGGGGGACTACGAGCAGTACTTC.